This T cell receptor (beta chain) was profiled in a study of CD8+ T cells in alopecia areata. For the study at large: For the treated group, dosing was oral tofacitinib at 5 to 10 mg twice daily. Broader study findings: Lesional scalp displayed greater clonality than normal scalp, most notably in alopecia totalis/universalis.

This clone has a count of ten or more. Antigen unknown. Germline lookup yields CDR1 LNHDA and CDR2 SQIVND (reference sequence). This CDR3 spans 13 amino acids. Trimming removed 6 bases at V and 8 bases at J, with 11 bases between. The treatment is: oral pan-JAK inhibitor, 5-10 mg twice daily. Extracted from the samples, RNA was reverse transcribed into cDNA to serve as the sequencing template. Assay used: immunoSEQ multiplex PCR; TCRdb lists only in-frame clones, some missing. The sample shows a few hundred thousand clones, 50% to 60% of them seen only once. The chain has TRBV19 and TRBJ1-6; possible D gene TRBD1, 6 bases. The source is a human donor with alopecia areata. Sequenced material: CD4+ T cells sorted from blood, taken at week 4, from a patient treated with tofacitinib. CDR3 region: CASSDRLHSPLHF. The CDR3 nucleotides read TGTGCCAGTAGCGACAGGCTACATTCACCCCTCCACTTT.